The entry below gives a single T cell receptor (beta chain) sequence along with its context. There is no known antigen for this receptor. No base-level quality is on record; no much larger clone is a single base apart. Distinct nucleotide sequences in the sample also encode this CDR3. From the germline V gene, CDR1 is MGHRA and CDR2 is YSYEKL. Here V drops 1 base and J drops 5 bases, and the junction holds 6 bases not matched to any gene. From the cysteine up to the phenylalanine, the CDR3 has a length of 15 residues. CDR3 DNA only is kept here, 45 bases in frame from base 1. This record comes from a study of blood T cell repertoires in COVID-19 (dated by TCRdb to the early 2020s). A note on the overall study: Samples covering the acute and convalescent phases of COVID-19 were provided by collaborators in the United States, Italy and Spain. The samples were drawn from the first 160 participants of the ongoing ImmuneRACE study and from 950 to 1,500 subjects provided by 6 global collaborators. The material from the prospective study consisted of cDNA or gDNA derived from T cells, B-cell-depleted T cells, or PBMCs. The repertoires were made available in a free public database intended to serve as a resource for research on the immune response to SARS-CoV-2. Deeply sampled blood TCRbeta repertoires from subjects exposed to, actively infected with, or recovered from COVID-19 were included in the dataset. Where available, HLA class I and class II types were taken from metadata supplied by the sample provider and were not determined by assay-based typing. A de-identified subject ID, COVID-19 status, age in years and sex were almost always included in the sample metadata.

TCRbeta CDR3 regions were amplified from genomic DNA using the immunoSEQ Assay, a bias-controlled multiplex PCR. Per the original workflow: Nucleated cell counts per sample were estimated from amplification of reference gene primers within the assay. Sequence reads were collapsed and filtered to measure the absolute abundance of every unique TCRbeta CDR3 rearrangement. For each sample, productive Simpson clonality was calculated by taking the square root of Simpson's diversity index across productive rearrangements. TCRdb took over this immuneACCESS table, retaining in-frame rearrangements with V and J assigned. Such tables are incomplete; in checked studies, under half of the missing clones stem from an unresolved V gene, and the remainder is unexplained. V and J calls and clone size are copied from that table; D and trimming were computed from the DNA. Present in this sample are some 120,000 clones, 80% of which were seen just once. Of the sample, around a quarter is held by the ten largest clones.

Summary of the overall study and its limitations: The amount of clinical and demographic metadata varied by source and participant and was provided uncurated.

Whole blood was collected in K2EDTA tubes by collaborating institutions according to the institutions' own protocols. For TCRbeta analysis, collaborator samples were shipped as frozen whole blood, as isolated PBMCs, or as DNA extracted from either sample type. The rearranged chain carries TRBV4-1 and TRBJ1-1, with 8 bases in between that match TRBD1. The sequenced sample was peripheral blood. The source of this sequence is a human donor in a cohort sampled during active COVID-19. The CDR3 region: CASSQAYRGRTEAFF. In nucleotides, the sequence is TGCGCCAGCAGCCAAGCCTACAGGGGGAGAACTGAAGCTTTCTTT.